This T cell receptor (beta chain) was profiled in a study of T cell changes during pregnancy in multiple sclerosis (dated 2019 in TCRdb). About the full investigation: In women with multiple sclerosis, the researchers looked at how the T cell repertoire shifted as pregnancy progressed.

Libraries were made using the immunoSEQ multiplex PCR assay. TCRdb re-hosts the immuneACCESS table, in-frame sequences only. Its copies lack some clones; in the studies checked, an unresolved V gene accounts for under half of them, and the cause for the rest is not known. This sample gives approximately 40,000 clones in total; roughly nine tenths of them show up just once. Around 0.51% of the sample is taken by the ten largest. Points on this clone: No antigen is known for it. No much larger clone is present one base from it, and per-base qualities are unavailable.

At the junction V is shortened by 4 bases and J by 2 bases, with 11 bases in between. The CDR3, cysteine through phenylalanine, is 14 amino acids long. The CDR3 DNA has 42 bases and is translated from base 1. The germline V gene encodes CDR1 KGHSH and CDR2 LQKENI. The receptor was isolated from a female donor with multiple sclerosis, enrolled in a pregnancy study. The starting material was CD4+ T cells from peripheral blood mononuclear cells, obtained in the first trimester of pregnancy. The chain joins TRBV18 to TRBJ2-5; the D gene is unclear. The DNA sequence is TGTGCCAGCTCACGCTCAAACCTACAAGAGACCCAGTACTTC. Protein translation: CASSRSNLQETQYF. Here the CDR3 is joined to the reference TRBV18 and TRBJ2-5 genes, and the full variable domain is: NAGVMQNPRHLVRRRGQEARLRCSPMKGHSHVYWYRQLPEEGLKFMVYLQKENIIDESGMPKERFSAEFPKEGPSILRIQQVVRGDSAAYFCASSRSNLQETQYFGPGTRLLVL.